This is a list of T cell receptor beta chains from one sample in a study of T cells expressing NK-cell markers. TCRdb derives one entry per CDR3 protein from the 5' RACE reads, leaving out DNA. There are fewer than 40,000 distinct CDR3 sequences in the sample, with 60% held by the top ten. Sequencing input: blood T cells: a sorted CD56 or NKG2C T cell subset, CD4+ or CD8+ T cells, or bulk PBMC T cells (not recorded which). These receptors were taken from a woman aged 18 to 75 in good health. Each CDR3 is given with its conserved first and last residue. Only part of the rows carry a size: once, few, many, or a class if the clone is expanded.

abundance,j_gene,v_gene,CDR3aa
-,TRBJ2-7,TRBV6-1,CASSPLSTGLSEQYF
-,TRBJ1-1,TRBV27,CASSFGDRGTEAFF
-,TRBJ1-6,TRBV4-1,CASSQVGGYDSPLHF
-,TRBJ2-7,TRBV29-1,CSVFTGTSSYEQYF
-,TRBJ2-5,TRBV27,CASSLGETQYF
-,TRBJ2-7,TRBV7-8,CASSFSSGSYEQYF
-,TRBJ2-2,TRBV7-9,CASSGLAAGELFF
-,TRBJ2-7,TRBV12-3/TRBV12-4,CASTRGGHLAREQYF
-,TRBJ2-1,TRBV24-1,CATSEAGRYNEQFF
-,TRBJ1-5,TRBV7-9,CASSLVESNQPQHF
-,TRBJ1-1,TRBV5-1,CASSLGGRGTEAFF
-,TRBJ2-7,TRBV11-2,CASSSGTGGYEQYF
-,TRBJ2-5,TRBV7-9,CASSLRGDGEETQYF
-,TRBJ1-2,TRBV2,CASRDGTGHGYTF
-,TRBJ2-6,TRBV11-2,CASSLRWSLAPDSGANVLTF
-,TRBJ2-7,TRBV5-1,CASSLAGTSGGTPNSYEQYF
-,TRBJ2-5,TRBV7-6,CASSQKIQETQYF
-,TRBJ2-7,TRBV5-6,CASSLRWAEGYEQYF
-,TRBJ2-7,TRBV7-8,CASSVQGDRREQYF
-,TRBJ1-1,TRBV12-3/TRBV12-4,CASRTGGNTEAFF
-,TRBJ2-3,TRBV15,CATSKLAGGGADTQYF
-,TRBJ2-7,TRBV25-1,CASSELTSETYEQYF
-,TRBJ2-1,TRBV9,CASSVYSGLAGEGSEQFF
-,TRBJ2-2,TRBV3-1,CASSQEGGRLELFF
-,TRBJ2-4,TRBV5-6,CASSGTDPPKNIQYF
-,TRBJ2-3,TRBV12-3/TRBV12-4,CASSLARWDTQYF
-,TRBJ1-6,TRBV5-8,CASSLEGPEWGSPLHF
-,TRBJ2-2,TRBV5-5,CASSRTVTGYNTGELFF
-,TRBJ2-2,TRBV27,CASSPAGGAGTGELFF
-,TRBJ1-5,TRBV7-2,CASSLEAGSHQPQHF
-,TRBJ2-1,TRBV6-1,CASSEAGEGYNEQFF
-,TRBJ2-5,TRBV12-3/TRBV12-4,CASRQDRGLEETQYF
-,TRBJ2-7,TRBV12-3/TRBV12-4,CASSSRLAGVSYEQYF
-,TRBJ2-1,TRBV12-3/TRBV12-4,CASSLGHEQFF
medium-sized,TRBJ2-1,TRBV5-1,CASSLAQAQYNEQFF
-,TRBJ2-4,TRBV28,CASSLLGSGDIQYF
-,TRBJ2-7,TRBV7-6,CASSSDDTASYEQYF
-,TRBJ2-2,TRBV28,CACSRSGTPGELFF
-,TRBJ2-1,TRBV7-3,CASSRDGTTNEQFF
-,TRBJ2-5,TRBV2,CASSEGRSYQETQYF
-,TRBJ2-4,TRBV20-1,CSAISGRGNIQYF
-,TRBJ2-1,TRBV7-9,CASSLSAHYNEQFF
-,TRBJ2-7,TRBV10-3,CAISMDGARYEQYF
-,TRBJ2-2,TRBV12-3/TRBV12-4,CASSWTSNTGELFF
-,TRBJ2-1,TRBV9,CASSVEGSRESSYNEQFF
-,TRBJ2-1,TRBV27,CASSFSSGSIWEQFF
-,TRBJ2-5,TRBV11-2,CASSSPLAGQETQYF
-,TRBJ2-5,TRBV7-7,CASSLTGLYQETQYF
medium-sized,TRBJ2-1,TRBV24-1,CATSGVFNEQFF
-,TRBJ2-1,TRBV5-1,CASSLSRNYNEQFF
-,TRBJ2-7,TRBV13,CASSSGTGLGSYEQYF
-,TRBJ2-3,TRBV2,CASSESGPDTQYF
-,TRBJ2-7,TRBV3-1,CASSQGAGTSYYEQYF
-,TRBJ2-7,TRBV19,CASSPYLEREDEQYF
-,TRBJ2-1,TRBV7-9,CASSTSGDPYNEQFF
-,TRBJ1-6,TRBV12-3/TRBV12-4,CASSLKPGPVDSPLHF
-,TRBJ2-1,TRBV27,CASRLVSNSYNEQFF
-,TRBJ2-4,TRBV7-8,CASSLEGTSGGEGSIQYF
-,TRBJ2-7,TRBV10-3,CAIGARDHPSYEQYF